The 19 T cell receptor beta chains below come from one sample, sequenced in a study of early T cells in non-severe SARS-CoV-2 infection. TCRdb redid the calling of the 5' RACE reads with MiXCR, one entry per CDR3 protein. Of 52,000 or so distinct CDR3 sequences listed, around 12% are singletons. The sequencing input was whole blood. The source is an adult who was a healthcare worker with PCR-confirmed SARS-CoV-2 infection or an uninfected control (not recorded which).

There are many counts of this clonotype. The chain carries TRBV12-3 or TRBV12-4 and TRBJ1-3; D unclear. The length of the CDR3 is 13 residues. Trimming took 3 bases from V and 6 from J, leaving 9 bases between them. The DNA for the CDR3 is TGTGCCAGCAGTTTGGGGAACGCAAACACCATATATTTT. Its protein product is CASSLGNANTIYF.

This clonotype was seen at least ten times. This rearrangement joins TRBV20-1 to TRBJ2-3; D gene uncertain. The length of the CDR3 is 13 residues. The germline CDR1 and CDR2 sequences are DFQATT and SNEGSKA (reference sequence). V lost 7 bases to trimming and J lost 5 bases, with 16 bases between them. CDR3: CSGVAAPLDTQYF. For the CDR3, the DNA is TGCAGTGGAGTGGCGGCCCCCCTAGATACGCAGTATTTT.

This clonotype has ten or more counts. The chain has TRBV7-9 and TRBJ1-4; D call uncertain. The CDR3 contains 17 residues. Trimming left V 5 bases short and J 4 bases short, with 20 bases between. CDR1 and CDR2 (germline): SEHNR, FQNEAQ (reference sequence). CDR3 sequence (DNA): TGTGCCAGCAGCCTCCCTACTGTGAGGACGGTTAATGAAAAACTGTTTTTT. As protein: CASSLPTVRTVNEKLFF.

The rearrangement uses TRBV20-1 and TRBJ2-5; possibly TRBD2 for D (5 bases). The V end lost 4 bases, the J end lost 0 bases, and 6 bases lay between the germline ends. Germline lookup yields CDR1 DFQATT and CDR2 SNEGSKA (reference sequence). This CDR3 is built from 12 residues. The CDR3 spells CSAMTNQETQYF. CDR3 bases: TGCAGTGCTATGACTAACCAAGAGACCCAGTACTTC.

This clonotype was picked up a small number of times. The CDR3 DNA sequence: TGCGCCAGCAGCTTGGTAGCAGGGGAGGGGGAGACCCAGTACTTC. Protein product: CASSLVAGEGETQYF. The chain uses TRBV5-1 and TRBJ2-5; maybe TRBD2 (7 bases). The CDR3 consists of 15 residues. Germline V lookup: CDR1 SGHRS, CDR2 YFSETQ. Trimming took 0 bases from V and 5 from J, leaving 14 bases between them.

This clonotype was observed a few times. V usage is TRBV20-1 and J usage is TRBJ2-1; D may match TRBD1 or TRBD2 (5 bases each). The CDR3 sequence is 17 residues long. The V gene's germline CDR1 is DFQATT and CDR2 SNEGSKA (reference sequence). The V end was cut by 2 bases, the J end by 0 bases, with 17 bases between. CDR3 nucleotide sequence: TGCAGTGCTAGAAAGGCCGGGACCTGGAGCTCCTACAATGAGCAGTTCTTC. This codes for CSARKAGTWSSYNEQFF.

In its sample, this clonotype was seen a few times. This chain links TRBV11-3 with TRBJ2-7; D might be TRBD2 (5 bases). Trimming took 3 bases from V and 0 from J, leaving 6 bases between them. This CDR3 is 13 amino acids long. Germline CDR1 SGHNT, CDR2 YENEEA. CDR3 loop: CASSLTNSYEQYF. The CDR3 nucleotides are TGTGCCAGCAGCTTGACTAACTCCTACGAGCAGTACTTC.

The CDR3 loop is CASSPPGRLAFF. In nucleotides, the CDR3 is TGTGCCAGCAGCCCACCCGGGAGGTTAGCTTTCTTT. The chain recombines TRBV11-2 with TRBJ1-1; D is unresolved. V was pared by 5 bases and J by 10 bases, with 14 bases between. The CDR3 covers 12 residues. Germline CDR1 reads SGHAT; CDR2 reads FQNNGV.

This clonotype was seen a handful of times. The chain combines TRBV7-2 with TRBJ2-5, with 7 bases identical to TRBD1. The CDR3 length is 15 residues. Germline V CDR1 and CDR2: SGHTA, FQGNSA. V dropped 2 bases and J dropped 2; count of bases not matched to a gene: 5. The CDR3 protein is CASSLFGQEQETQYF. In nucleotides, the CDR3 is TGTGCCAGCAGCTTATTCGGACAGGAGCAAGAGACCCAGTACTTC.

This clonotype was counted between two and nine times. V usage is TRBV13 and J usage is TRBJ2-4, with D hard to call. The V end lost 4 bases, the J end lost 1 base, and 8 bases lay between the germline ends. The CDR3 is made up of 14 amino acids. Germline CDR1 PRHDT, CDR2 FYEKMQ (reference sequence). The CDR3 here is CASSSRGAKNIQYF. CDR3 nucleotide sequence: TGTGCCAGCAGCTCCCGTGGGGCCAAAAACATTCAGTACTTC.

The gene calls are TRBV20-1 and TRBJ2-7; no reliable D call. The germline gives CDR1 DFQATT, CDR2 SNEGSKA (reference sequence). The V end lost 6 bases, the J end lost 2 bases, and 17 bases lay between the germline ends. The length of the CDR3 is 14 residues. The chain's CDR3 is CSAHTLRTPYEQYF. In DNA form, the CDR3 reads TGCAGTGCCCACACCCTCAGGACGCCCTACGAGCAGTACTTC.

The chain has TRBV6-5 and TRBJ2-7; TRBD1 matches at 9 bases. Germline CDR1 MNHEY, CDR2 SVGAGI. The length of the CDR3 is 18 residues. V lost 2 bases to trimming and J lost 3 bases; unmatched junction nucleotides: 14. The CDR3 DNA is TGTGCCAGCAGTTACCAACCGTCCGGACAGACAGGGGGCTACGAGCAGTACTTC. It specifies CASSYQPSGQTGGYEQYF.

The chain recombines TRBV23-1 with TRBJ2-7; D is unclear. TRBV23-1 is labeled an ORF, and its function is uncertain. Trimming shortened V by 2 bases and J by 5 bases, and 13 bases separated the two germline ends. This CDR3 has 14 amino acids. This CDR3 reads CASSQKQVCHEQYF. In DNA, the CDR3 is TGCGCCAGCAGTCAAAAGCAGGTTTGCCACGAGCAGTACTTC.

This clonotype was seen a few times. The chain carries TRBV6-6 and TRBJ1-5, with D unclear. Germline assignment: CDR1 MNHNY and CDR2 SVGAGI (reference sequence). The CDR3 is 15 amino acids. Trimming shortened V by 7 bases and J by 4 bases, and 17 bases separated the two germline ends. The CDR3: CASTDPFVNNQPQHF. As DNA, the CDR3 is TGTGCCAGCACGGACCCATTTGTGAATAATCAGCCCCAGCATTTT.

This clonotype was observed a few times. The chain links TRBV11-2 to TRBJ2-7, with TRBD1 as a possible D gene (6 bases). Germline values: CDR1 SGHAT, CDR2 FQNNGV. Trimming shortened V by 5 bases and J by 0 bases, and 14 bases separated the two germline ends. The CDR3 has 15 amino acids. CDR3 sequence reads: CASSVTGLVSYEQYF. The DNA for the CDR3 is TGTGCCAGCAGCGTAACAGGGTTAGTCTCCTACGAGCAGTACTTC. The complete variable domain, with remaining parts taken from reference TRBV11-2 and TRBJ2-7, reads EAGVAQSPRYKIIEKRQSVAFWCNPISGHATLYWYQQILGQGPKLLIQFQNNGVVDDSQLPKDRFSAERLKGVDSTLKIQPAKLEDSAVYLCASSVTGLVSYEQYFGPGTRLTVT.

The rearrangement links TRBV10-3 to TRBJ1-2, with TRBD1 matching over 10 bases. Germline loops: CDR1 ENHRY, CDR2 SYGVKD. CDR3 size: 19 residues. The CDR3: CVTHPTNGGTGAQFAGYTF. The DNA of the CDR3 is TGTGTAACCCACCCGACTAACGGGGGGACAGGGGCCCAGTTCGCCGGCTACACCTTC.

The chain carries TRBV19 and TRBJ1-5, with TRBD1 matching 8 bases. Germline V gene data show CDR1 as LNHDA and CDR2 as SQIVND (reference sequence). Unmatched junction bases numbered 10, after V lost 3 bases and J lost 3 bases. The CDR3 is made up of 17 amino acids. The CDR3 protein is CASSILGTGFFNQPQHF. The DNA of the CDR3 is TGTGCCAGTAGTATTCTCGGGACAGGCTTTTTCAATCAGCCCCAGCATTTT.

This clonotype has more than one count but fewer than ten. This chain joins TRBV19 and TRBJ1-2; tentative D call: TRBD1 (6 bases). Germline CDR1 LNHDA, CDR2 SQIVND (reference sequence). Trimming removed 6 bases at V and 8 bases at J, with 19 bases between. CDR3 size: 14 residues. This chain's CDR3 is CASSPGAVLYGYTF. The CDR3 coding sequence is TGTGCCAGTAGCCCGGGGGCAGTTTTGTACGGCTACACCTTC.

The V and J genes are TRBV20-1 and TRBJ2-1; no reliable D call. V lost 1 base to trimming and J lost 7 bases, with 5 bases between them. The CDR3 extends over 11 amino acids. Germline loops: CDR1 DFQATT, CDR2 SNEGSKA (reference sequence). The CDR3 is CSARVVNEQFF. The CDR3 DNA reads TGCAGTGCTAGAGTGGTGAATGAGCAGTTCTTC.